Listed below are T cell receptor beta chains from one sample, sequenced in a study of cytomegalovirus exposure and HLA in healthy donors. Clones were read by immunoSEQ multiplex PCR, and TCRdb kept only the in-frame ones, dropping some. The table has approximately 160,000 clones, 68% seen once. The sequencing input was PBMCs. These receptors were obtained from a man aged 50 to 59 in good health and CMV-seronegative. The CDR3 runs from the conserved cysteine through the conserved F or W. The order of the fields is clone size, V gene, D gene, J gene, CDR3 DNA, CDR3 protein. A D gene is named only where the DNA matches it firmly. Not every row has a clone size; where given, it reads once, few, many or a size class.

clone size: -
V gene: TRBV28
D gene: TRBD1
J gene: TRBJ1-2
CDR3 DNA: TGTGCCAGCAGTTTAGGACAGGGGGCTTACTATGGCTACACCTTC
CDR3 protein: CASSLGQGAYYGYTF

clone size: -
V gene: TRBV4-1
D gene: -
J gene: TRBJ1-2
CDR3 DNA: TGCGCCAGCAGCCAAGATAGGAGGGGGGGTGGTGGCTACACCTTC
CDR3 protein: CASSQDRRGGGGYTF

clone size: once
V gene: TRBV6-1
D gene: TRBD1
J gene: TRBJ2-7
CDR3 DNA: TGTGCCAGCAGTGGCCGGGACAGGGGTGACTACGAGCAGTACTTC
CDR3 protein: CASSGRDRGDYEQYF

clone size: -
V gene: TRBV9
D gene: -
J gene: TRBJ2-2
CDR3 DNA: TGTGCCAGCAGCGTACGGGGGAACGCGAACACCGGGGAGCTGTTTTTT
CDR3 protein: CASSVRGNANTGELFF

clone size: -
V gene: TRBV6-5
D gene: TRBD1
J gene: TRBJ1-2
CDR3 DNA: TGTGCCAGCAGTCCGACCTCAGGGGGCGCTGGCTACACCTTC
CDR3 protein: CASSPTSGGAGYTF

clone size: -
V gene: TRBV6-6
D gene: -
J gene: TRBJ1-1
CDR3 DNA: TGTGCCAGCACCCGACAGGATCATCAAGCTTTCTTT
CDR3 protein: CASTRQDHQAFF

clone size: -
V gene: TRBV2
D gene: TRBD1
J gene: TRBJ1-2
CDR3 DNA: TGTGCCAGAGGGGGGGACAGGGGAAGTACTGGCTACACCTTC
CDR3 protein: CARGGDRGSTGYTF

clone size: -
V gene: TRBV9
D gene: TRBD2
J gene: TRBJ2-2
CDR3 DNA: TGTGCCAGCAGCGCGCGGGGGGGCCCCTCCACCGGGGAGCTGTTTTTT
CDR3 protein: CASSARGGPSTGELFF

clone size: few
V gene: TRBV7-6
D gene: -
J gene: TRBJ1-2
CDR3 DNA: TGTGCCAGCAGCCCCCCGGGGGGGGAGGGCTACACCTTC
CDR3 protein: CASSPPGGEGYTF

clone size: once
V gene: TRBV4-1
D gene: TRBD1
J gene: TRBJ2-7
CDR3 DNA: TGCGCCAGCAGCCAAGCCCATTTGACAGGGGTCAACTCCGGCGAGCAGTACTTC
CDR3 protein: CASSQAHLTGVNSGEQYF

clone size: few
V gene: TRBV10-3
D gene: -
J gene: TRBJ2-5
CDR3 DNA: TGTGCCATCAGTGCGGCAGGGGTTGCGGAAGAGACCCAGTACTTC
CDR3 protein: CAISAAGVAEETQYF

clone size: few
V gene: TRBV27
D gene: -
J gene: TRBJ1-6
CDR3 DNA: TGTGCCAGCAGCCCCCAAAATTCACCCCTCCACTTT
CDR3 protein: CASSPQNSPLHF

clone size: -
V gene: TRBV7-2
D gene: TRBD1
J gene: TRBJ2-7
CDR3 DNA: TGTGCCAGCAGCTTAGATCGTCAGGGGGCCTACGAGCAGTACTTC
CDR3 protein: CASSLDRQGAYEQYF

clone size: -
V gene: TRBV27
D gene: -
J gene: TRBJ1-5
CDR3 DNA: TGTGCCAGCAGTCCTCGGGGGGGCAATCAGCCCCAGCATTTT
CDR3 protein: CASSPRGGNQPQHF

clone size: once
V gene: TRBV4-1
D gene: -
J gene: TRBJ2-3
CDR3 DNA: TGCGCCAGCAGCCAAGATCTGGTAGCAAGGACAGATACGCAGTATTTT
CDR3 protein: CASSQDLVARTDTQYF

clone size: -
V gene: TRBV6-5
D gene: TRBD1
J gene: TRBJ1-5
CDR3 DNA: TGTGCCAGCAGTTACAGTTCGACAGGGAATCAGCCCCAGCATTTT
CDR3 protein: CASSYSSTGNQPQHF

clone size: -
V gene: TRBV5-1
D gene: -
J gene: TRBJ1-1
CDR3 DNA: TGCGCCAGCAGCTCTACCCCTTTGGGGGGCACTGAAGCTTTCTTT
CDR3 protein: CASSSTPLGGTEAFF

clone size: -
V gene: TRBV7-9
D gene: -
J gene: TRBJ2-7
CDR3 DNA: TGTGCCAGCAGCTTAGGGGCTAGCGCCTACGAGCAGTACTTC
CDR3 protein: CASSLGASAYEQYF

clone size: -
V gene: TRBV19
D gene: -
J gene: TRBJ1-1
CDR3 DNA: TGTGCCAGTAGTACAGGGGAGGGTACTGAAGCTTTCTTT
CDR3 protein: CASSTGEGTEAFF

clone size: once
V gene: TRBV9
D gene: TRBD1
J gene: TRBJ1-1
CDR3 DNA: TGTGCCAGCAGTGAGGGGCAGGGGGCCCCGAACACTGAAGCTTTCTTT
CDR3 protein: CASSEGQGAPNTEAFF

clone size: -
V gene: TRBV29-1
D gene: TRBD1
J gene: TRBJ1-2
CDR3 DNA: TGCAGCGTTACGGGGACAGGGAACGCTAACTATGGCTACACCTTC
CDR3 protein: CSVTGTGNANYGYTF

clone size: -
V gene: TRBV5-1
D gene: -
J gene: TRBJ1-5
CDR3 DNA: TGCGCCAGCAGCCCCCAGGGAAGCAATCAGCCCCAGCATTTT
CDR3 protein: CASSPQGSNQPQHF

clone size: few
V gene: TRBV19
D gene: TRBD1
J gene: TRBJ2-7
CDR3 DNA: TGTGCCAGTAGTTCCCCCGGGACAGGGACCTCCTACGAGCAGTACTTC
CDR3 protein: CASSSPGTGTSYEQYF

clone size: -
V gene: TRBV5-4
D gene: TRBD1
J gene: TRBJ1-2
CDR3 DNA: TGTGCCAGCAGCTTGGAGGGGGCAAGGGGCTACACCTTC
CDR3 protein: CASSLEGARGYTF

clone size: once
V gene: TRBV19
D gene: -
J gene: TRBJ2-7
CDR3 DNA: TGTGCCAATAGCCGGGCCGGGGACGAGCAGTACTTC
CDR3 protein: CANSRAGDEQYF

clone size: -
V gene: TRBV7-2
D gene: TRBD2
J gene: TRBJ2-3
CDR3 DNA: TGTGCCAGCAGCTTAGGACTAGCGGGGGGGACAGATACGCAGTATTTT
CDR3 protein: CASSLGLAGGTDTQYF

clone size: -
V gene: TRBV5-4
D gene: -
J gene: TRBJ1-5
CDR3 DNA: TGTGCCAGCAGCTTGGGAGGGCGGAATCAGCCCCAGCATTTT
CDR3 protein: CASSLGGRNQPQHF

clone size: -
V gene: TRBV6-1
D gene: -
J gene: TRBJ2-7
CDR3 DNA: TGTGCCAGCATCCTGGACAGAATAGCCTACGAGCAGTACTTC
CDR3 protein: CASILDRIAYEQYF

clone size: -
V gene: TRBV7-6
D gene: -
J gene: TRBJ2-1
CDR3 DNA: TGTGCCAGCAGCTTGGGCCAAAATGAGCAGTTCTTC
CDR3 protein: CASSLGQNEQFF

clone size: -
V gene: TRBV25-1
D gene: -
J gene: TRBJ1-2
CDR3 DNA: TGTGCCAGCAGTGAATCTGGGAGGGGGATATATGGCTACACCTTC
CDR3 protein: CASSESGRGIYGYTF

clone size: -
V gene: TRBV5-1
D gene: TRBD2
J gene: TRBJ2-1
CDR3 DNA: TGCGCCAGCAGCTTCCTAGCGGGGGCCAACAATGAGCAGTTCTTC
CDR3 protein: CASSFLAGANNEQFF

clone size: few
V gene: TRBV27
D gene: TRBD1
J gene: TRBJ2-7
CDR3 DNA: TGTGCCAGCAGCTTGGGCCCCGGGACAGGGAGCTACGAGCAGTACTTC
CDR3 protein: CASSLGPGTGSYEQYF

clone size: -
V gene: TRBV29-1
D gene: TRBD1
J gene: TRBJ1-1
CDR3 DNA: TGCAGCGTACTGACAGGGTGGGACACTGAAGCTTTCTTT
CDR3 protein: CSVLTGWDTEAFF

clone size: -
V gene: TRBV15
D gene: TRBD2
J gene: TRBJ2-7
CDR3 DNA: TGTGCCACCAGGGGGTGGAATGGACTAGCGGGGACCTACGAGCAGTACTTC
CDR3 protein: CATRGWNGLAGTYEQYF

clone size: once
V gene: TRBV27
D gene: TRBD1
J gene: TRBJ2-7
CDR3 DNA: TGTGCCAGCAGTTTCGGACAGGGGTACGAGCAGTACTTC
CDR3 protein: CASSFGQGYEQYF

clone size: -
V gene: TRBV2
D gene: -
J gene: TRBJ1-4
CDR3 DNA: TGTGCCAGCAGTGAACGACAGTTTAATGAAAAACTGTTTTTT
CDR3 protein: CASSERQFNEKLFF

clone size: -
V gene: TRBV5-1
D gene: -
J gene: TRBJ1-4
CDR3 DNA: TGCGCCAGCAGCTTTGACATGTTTAATGAAAAACTGTTTTTT
CDR3 protein: CASSFDMFNEKLFF

clone size: -
V gene: TRBV5-1
D gene: TRBD1
J gene: TRBJ2-7
CDR3 DNA: TGCGCCAGCAGCTTGGTGGGACAGGGAGGCTCCTACGAGCAGTACTTC
CDR3 protein: CASSLVGQGGSYEQYF

clone size: -
V gene: TRBV6-6
D gene: -
J gene: TRBJ2-2
CDR3 DNA: TGTGCCATCTCTAGTACCCCGGCGATCACCGGGGAGCTGTTTTTT
CDR3 protein: CAISSTPAITGELFF

clone size: -
V gene: TRBV5-1
D gene: TRBD1
J gene: TRBJ2-2
CDR3 DNA: TGCGCCAGCAGCTTTTCAGGGGGCGCGAGGACCGGGGAGCTGTTTTTT
CDR3 protein: CASSFSGGARTGELFF

clone size: few
V gene: TRBV25-1
D gene: -
J gene: TRBJ2-1
CDR3 DNA: TGTGCCAGCAGCCCCACAGGGTACAATGAGCAGTTCTTC
CDR3 protein: CASSPTGYNEQFF

clone size: -
V gene: TRBV6-1
D gene: TRBD1
J gene: TRBJ2-7
CDR3 DNA: TGTGCCAGCGGGTTATCGGGACAGGGACACTACGAGCAGTACTTC
CDR3 protein: CASGLSGQGHYEQYF

clone size: -
V gene: TRBV4-3
D gene: TRBD1
J gene: TRBJ1-2
CDR3 DNA: TGCGCCAGCAGCCGGGACAGGGGGTATGGCTACACCTTC
CDR3 protein: CASSRDRGYGYTF

clone size: -
V gene: TRBV4-3
D gene: TRBD2
J gene: TRBJ2-7
CDR3 DNA: TGCGCCAGCAGCCAAGAAGTGACTAGCGGGGAGCTGGCCTACGAGCAGTACTTC
CDR3 protein: CASSQEVTSGELAYEQYF

clone size: -
V gene: TRBV5-1
D gene: TRBD2
J gene: TRBJ2-7
CDR3 DNA: TGCGCCAGCAGCACTCGACTAGCGGGGGGAATTGGGACCTACGAGCAGTACTTC
CDR3 protein: CASSTRLAGGIGTYEQYF

clone size: few
V gene: TRBV6-6
D gene: -
J gene: TRBJ1-5
CDR3 DNA: TGTGCCACCCAAACGGGGGTCCGCAATCAGCCCCAGCATTTT
CDR3 protein: CATQTGVRNQPQHF

clone size: -
V gene: TRBV6-6
D gene: -
J gene: TRBJ2-7
CDR3 DNA: TGTGCCAGTAACAGGGCAGCCTACGAGCAGTACTTC
CDR3 protein: CASNRAAYEQYF

clone size: few
V gene: TRBV2
D gene: -
J gene: TRBJ1-3
CDR3 DNA: TGTGCCAGTTCCTCTGGGGCGCCTGGAAACACCATATATTTT
CDR3 protein: CASSSGAPGNTIYF

clone size: few
V gene: TRBV10-2
D gene: TRBD2
J gene: TRBJ2-3
CDR3 DNA: TGCGCCAGCAAGGCTAGCGGGGTTGGCACAGATACGCAGTATTTT
CDR3 protein: CASKASGVGTDTQYF

clone size: -
V gene: TRBV6-5
D gene: TRBD1
J gene: TRBJ2-7
CDR3 DNA: TGTGCCAGCAGGCGACAGGGTGGATCCTACGAGCAGTACTTC
CDR3 protein: CASRRQGGSYEQYF

clone size: -
V gene: TRBV27
D gene: -
J gene: TRBJ2-1
CDR3 DNA: TGTGCCAGCAGTTTACAGTGGCGGAATGAGCAGTTCTTC
CDR3 protein: CASSLQWRNEQFF